A single sample is the source of the 23 T cell receptor beta chains below, sequenced in a study of blood T cell repertoires in COVID-19. Assay: immunoSEQ multiplex PCR; the TCRdb copy retains only in-frame clones and omits some. The sample holds about 260,000 clones; nearly 90% are singletons and the top ten take 0.7%. The sequencing input was peripheral blood. Source of these receptors: a human donor in a cohort sampled during active COVID-19.

V and J are TRBV19 and TRBJ2-3; 8 bases fit TRBD2. CDR3 length equals 16 residues. V trimming: 8 bases; J trimming: 0 bases; junction bases outside the gene matches: 10. Germline loops: CDR1 LNHDA, CDR2 SQIVND (reference sequence). CDR3 sequence: CASSRSGTRSTDTQYF. The CDR3 region has the DNA TGTGCCAGTTCTCGAAGCGGGACTAGGAGCACAGATACGCAGTATTTT.

The V and J genes are TRBV3-1 (or the pseudogene TRBV3-2) and TRBJ1-3, with 7 bases lining up with TRBD1. Germline V CDR1 and CDR2: LGHDT, YNNKEL (reference sequence). Germline trimming cut 3 bases from V and 7 bases from J; bases unmatched to any gene: 3. The CDR3 is 13 amino acids. CDR3 sequence: CASSQETGNTIYF. CDR3 nucleotides: TGTGCCAGCAGCCAGGAGACAGGGAACACCATATATTTT.

The chain uses TRBV9 and TRBJ2-7, with D tentatively TRBD2 (5 bases). V gave up 4 bases and J gave up 5 bases, with 16 bases separating them. This CDR3 comprises 14 residues. Germline V gene sequence: CDR1 SGDLS, CDR2 YYNGEE. The CDR3 here is CASSPRAAADEQYF. In DNA form, the CDR3 reads TGTGCCAGCAGCCCCAGAGCGGCCGCGGACGAGCAGTACTTC.

J is TRBJ2-7 and V is TRBV5-1, with 11 bases identical to TRBD1. Germline V gene lookup returns CDR1 SGHRS and CDR2 YFSETQ. Losses at the gene ends were 2 bases for V and 4 bases for J; bases not matched to a gene: 11. The CDR3 has 17 amino acids. The CDR3, as DNA: TGCGCCAGCAGCTTTCTCTTCCCGGGACAGGGGGTGTACGAGCAGTACTTC. Its protein is CASSFLFPGQGVYEQYF.

This clone was seen only a few times. The chain employs TRBV7-9 and TRBJ1-1; 7 nucleotides agree with TRBD1. Losses at the gene ends were 0 bases for V and 1 base for J; bases not matched to a gene: 8. Germline loops: CDR1 SEHNR, CDR2 FQNEAQ (reference sequence). The CDR3 spans 17 residues. CDR3 coding DNA: TGTGCCAGCAGCTTAGCGATCGGGACAGCTAGGAACACTGAAGCTTTCTTT. Translating it yields CASSLAIGTARNTEAFF. The complete variable domain, with remaining parts taken from reference TRBV7-9 and TRBJ1-1, reads DTGVSQNPRHKITKRGQNVTFRCDPISEHNRLYWYRQTLGQGPEFLTYFQNEAQLEKSRLLSDRFSAERPKGSFSTLEIQRTEQGDSAMYLCASSLAIGTARNTEAFFGQGTRLTVV.

The chain couples TRBV5-1 to TRBJ2-7; the match to TRBD1 covers 7 bases. J gave up 2 bases and V 0 bases, and 2 bases lay outside the gene matches. Germline V gene sequence: CDR1 SGHRS, CDR2 YFSETQ. The CDR3 covers 14 residues. The DNA of the CDR3 is TGCGCCAGCAGCTTGGTTCAGGGGGCCTACGAGCAGTACTTC. Amino acid sequence: CASSLVQGAYEQYF.

This clone showed up just once. The chain links TRBV11-2 to TRBJ1-2; TRBD1 is a possible D gene (6 bases). V was pared by 6 bases and J by 4 bases, with 27 bases between. The CDR3 loop spans 18 amino acids. Germline CDR1 reads SGHAT; CDR2 reads FQNNGV. For the CDR3, the DNA is TGTGCCAGCAGAATTGCCGGACAGACTTCATCCCGATTCTATGGCTACACCTTC. It encodes CASRIAGQTSSRFYGYTF. Drawing the rest from reference TRBV11-2 and TRBJ1-2, the complete variable domain is EAGVAQSPRYKIIEKRQSVAFWCNPISGHATLYWYQQILGQGPKLLIQFQNNGVVDDSQLPKDRFSAERLKGVDSTLKIQPAKLEDSAVYLCASRIAGQTSSRFYGYTFGSGTRLTVV.

CDR3 DNA: TGCGCCAGCAGCTTGGGTGGCTGGGGAGTTGGAGATAATTCACCCCTCCACTTT. It specifies CASSLGGWGVGDNSPLHF. The chain employs TRBV5-1 and TRBJ1-6; unclear D gene. The CDR3 is 18 residues long. V shed 0 bases and J shed 5 bases, with 18 bases lying between them. CDR1 and CDR2 from the germline V gene are SGHRS and YFSETQ.

J is TRBJ1-1 and V is TRBV15, with 8 bases matching TRBD1. The CDR3 is 16 amino acids. Trimming removed 1 base from V and 3 bases from J; junction bases left unmatched: 7. Looked up from germline, CDR1 is LNHNV and CDR2 is YYDKDF (reference sequence). The CDR3 DNA sequence: TGTGCCACCAGCAGAGGAACAGGGGGTTTATACACTGAAGCTTTCTTT. Translated: CATSRGTGGLYTEAFF.

This clone was picked up a small number of times. J is TRBJ1-3 and V is TRBV4-2; the D gene is possibly TRBD1 (5 bases). V was clipped by 4 bases and J by 0 bases, with 19 bases between them. CDR1 is LGHNA, CDR2 YNFKEQ, per germline. The CDR3 contains 18 residues. The CDR3 here is CASSLRVGVIASGNTIYF. The CDR3, as DNA: TGTGCCAGCAGCCTTCGCGTAGGGGTTATCGCCTCTGGAAACACCATATATTTT.

J is TRBJ2-7 and V is TRBV24-1, with 8 positions matching TRBD2. Looked up from germline, CDR1 is KGHDR and CDR2 is SFDVKD. The CDR3 spans 13 residues. Germline trimming cut 12 bases from V and 4 bases from J; bases unmatched to any gene: 10. The CDR3 spells CASPGGGCYEQYF. As DNA, the CDR3 is TGTGCCTCCCCCGGGGGGGGCTGTTACGAGCAGTACTTC.

This chain connects TRBV6-6 to TRBJ1-1; D gene ambiguous. The CDR3 contains 12 residues. V gave up 6 bases and J gave up 3 bases, with 8 bases separating them. Germline V lookup: CDR1 MNHNY, CDR2 SVGAGI (reference sequence). The CDR3 sequence: CASSPPDTEAFF. The CDR3, as DNA: TGTGCCAGCAGCCCTCCCGACACTGAAGCTTTCTTT.

The chain combines TRBV18 with TRBJ1-1, with TRBD1 matching over 9 bases. V lost 0 bases, J lost 4 bases, and 0 bases stayed unmatched. Germline V gene lookup returns CDR1 KGHSH and CDR2 LQKENI. The CDR3 is 14 amino acids. In DNA form, the CDR3 reads TGTGCCAGCTCACCACCGACAGGGGGCACTGAAGCTTTCTTT. Translation gives CASSPPTGGTEAFF.

The chain combines TRBV6-5 with TRBJ2-2, with D unresolved. CDR1 MNHEY and CDR2 SVGAGI come from the germline V gene. With 1 base removed from V and 4 bases from J, the gap between germline ends came to 13 bases. The CDR3 length is 16 residues. The CDR3 loop is CASSYWSPVPTGELFF. Written as DNA, the CDR3 is TGTGCCAGCAGTTACTGGAGCCCCGTCCCCACCGGGGAGCTGTTTTTT.

The chain employs TRBV7-2 and TRBJ1-5, with 9 bases identical to TRBD1. V was pared by 1 base and J by 3 bases, with 1 base of the junction left unmatched. Germline assignment: CDR1 SGHTA and CDR2 FQGNSA. The CDR3 loop spans 15 amino acids. The CDR3 bases are TGTGCCAGCAGCTTAGGGACAGGGGTCAATCAGCCCCAGCATTTT. It specifies CASSLGTGVNQPQHF.

J is TRBJ2-6 and V is TRBV7-9, with D possibly matching TRBD1 (6 bases). Germline V CDR1 and CDR2: SEHNR, FQNEAQ (reference sequence). Trimming shortened V by 1 base and J by 2 bases, and 6 bases separated the two germline ends. This CDR3 is built from 15 residues. The CDR3 DNA follows: TGTGCCAGCAGCTTAGACAGGGCTGGGGCCAACGTCCTGACTTTC. This codes for CASSLDRAGANVLTF.

CDR3 bases: TGTGCCAGCACCACAGGTCTGGACAGCCTCTCCTACGAGCAGTACTTC. It translates to CASTTGLDSLSYEQYF. The V gene is TRBV28, the J gene TRBJ2-7, with D perhaps matching TRBD1 (6 bases). The CDR3 is made up of 16 amino acids. Deletions cut 7 bases from V and 0 bases from J, with 19 bases between. Germline CDR1 MDHEN, CDR2 SYDVKM.

This clone was counted only a few times. V usage is TRBV7-9 and J usage is TRBJ1-4; D possibly corresponds to TRBD1 (5 bases). CDR3 size: 14 residues. Trimming stripped 1 base from V and 5 bases from J, with 8 bases between. Germline CDR1 and CDR2: SEHNR and FQNEAQ (reference sequence). CDR3 in DNA: TGTGCCAGCAGCTTAGTCCAGGGCAATGAAAAACTGTTTTTT. Its protein product is CASSLVQGNEKLFF.

The chain carries TRBV7-9 and TRBJ2-3; TRBD2 might be the D (6 bases). V was pared by 4 bases and J by 5 bases, with 22 bases between. The germline V gene has CDR1 SEHNR and CDR2 FQNEAQ (reference sequence). This CDR3 contains 17 residues. This CDR3 reads CASSSIAPGVTRDTQYF. The CDR3 bases are TGTGCCAGCAGCTCCATAGCTCCGGGGGTCACCCGAGATACGCAGTATTTT.

This chain uses TRBV6-5 with TRBJ1-6, with a tentative D call TRBD1 (6 bases). The CDR3 consists of 15 residues. Germline V gene lookup returns CDR1 MNHEY and CDR2 SVGAGI. V dropped 0 bases and J dropped 9 bases, with 12 bases sitting between them. CDR3 in DNA: TGTGCCAGCAGTTACTCGCCAGGGGCAGGTTCACCCCTCCACTTT. Its translation is CASSYSPGAGSPLHF.

The V and J genes are TRBV6-6 and TRBJ1-4; D is ambiguous. This CDR3 has 16 residues. Trimming removed 5 bases at V and 2 bases at J, with 15 bases between. Per germline, CDR1 MNHNY and CDR2 SVGAGI (reference sequence). The CDR3, as DNA: TGTGCCAGCAGTGGGCCAAAGGATCCGACTAATGAAAAACTGTTTTTT. It encodes CASSGPKDPTNEKLFF.

The chain uses TRBV15 and TRBJ1-2, with TRBD1 identical over 9 bases. CDR3 size: 15 residues. Trimming at V came to 3 bases and at J to 10 bases, leaving 12 bases not matched to a gene. CDR1 is LNHNV and CDR2 is YYDKDF in the germline V gene (reference sequence). CDR3 sequence: CATSSFRDRADVYTF. The CDR3 region has the DNA TGTGCCACCAGCAGTTTCCGGGACAGGGCTGATGTCTACACCTTC.

The chain recombines TRBV7-2 with TRBJ1-6; possibly TRBD1 for D (6 bases). CDR1 and CDR2 from the germline V gene are SGHTA and FQGNSA. The CDR3 is made up of 17 amino acids. V lost 3 bases and J 8 bases, leaving 20 bases between the germline ends. CDR3 region: CASSFLFGTPNHSPLHF. CDR3 DNA: TGTGCCAGCAGCTTCCTTTTCGGGACACCTAATCATTCACCCCTCCACTTT.